Listed here is a single T cell receptor (beta chain). The data were taken from a study of Ad26.COV2.S vaccination and SARS-CoV-2 variants. Produced via immunoSEQ multiplex PCR; TCRdb's table is partial and in-frame only. Among approximately 300,000 clones listed, 86% were seen once. The treatment is: 15 to 20 received Ad26.COV2.S at low or high dose, single or two shots; several received placebo; per-sample allocation not given. Material that was analyzed had been drawn on day 63 after the first vaccine or placebo injection. This CDR3 is 14 amino acids long. Germline CDR1 is SGHNT and CDR2 is YYREEE (reference sequence). The V and J ends lost 1 base and 1 base respectively, with 5 bases between them.

The sequence came from a person between 18 and 65 years old who received the Ad26.COV2.S COVID-19 vaccine or a placebo. Sample: peripheral blood, taken in a trial of Ad26.COV2.S vaccine versus placebo. This chain connects TRBV5-4 to TRBJ2-2; no reliable D call. CDR3: CASSLSLNTGELFF. Here the CDR3 DNA reads TGTGCCAGCAGCTTGAGCCTGAACACCGGGGAGCTGTTTTTT.